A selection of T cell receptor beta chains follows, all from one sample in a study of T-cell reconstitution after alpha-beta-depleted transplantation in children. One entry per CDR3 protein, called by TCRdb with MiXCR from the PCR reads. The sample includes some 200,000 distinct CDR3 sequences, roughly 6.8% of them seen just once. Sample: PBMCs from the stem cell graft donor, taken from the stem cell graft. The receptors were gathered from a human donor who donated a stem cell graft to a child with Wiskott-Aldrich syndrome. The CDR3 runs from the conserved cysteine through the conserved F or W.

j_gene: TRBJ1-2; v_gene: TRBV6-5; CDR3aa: CASSFGTGGDGYTF
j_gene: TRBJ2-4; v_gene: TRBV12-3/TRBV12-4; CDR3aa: CASTSNVQYF
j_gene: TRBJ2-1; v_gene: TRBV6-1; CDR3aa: CASSELWTRNNEQFF
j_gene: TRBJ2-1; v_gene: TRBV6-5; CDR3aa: CASSYQGLSYNEQFF
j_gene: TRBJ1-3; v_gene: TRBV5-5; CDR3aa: CASSFSGGSSGNTIYF
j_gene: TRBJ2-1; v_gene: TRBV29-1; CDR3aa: CSALGGTGHYNEQFF
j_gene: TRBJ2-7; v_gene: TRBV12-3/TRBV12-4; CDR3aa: CASSSRESDREQYF
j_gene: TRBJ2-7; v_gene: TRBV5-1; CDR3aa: CASSLEGYSYEQYF
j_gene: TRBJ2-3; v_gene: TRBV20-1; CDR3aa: CSATGLAGESAQYF
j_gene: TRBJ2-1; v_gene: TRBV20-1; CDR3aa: CSAMFPTPMNEQFF
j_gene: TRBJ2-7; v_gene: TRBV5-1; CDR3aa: CASSLRGQDYYEQYF
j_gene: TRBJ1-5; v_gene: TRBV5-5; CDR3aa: CASALGQGNQPQHF
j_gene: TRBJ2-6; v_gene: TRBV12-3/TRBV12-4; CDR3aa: CASSFAGLGANVLTF
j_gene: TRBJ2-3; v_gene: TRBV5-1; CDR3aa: CASSSPTSSTDTQYF
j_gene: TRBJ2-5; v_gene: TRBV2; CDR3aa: CASRVTREETQYF
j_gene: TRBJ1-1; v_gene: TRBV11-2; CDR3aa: CASSSGTHMNTEAFF
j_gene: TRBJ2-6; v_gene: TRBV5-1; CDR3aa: CASSSRDSNLSGANVLTF
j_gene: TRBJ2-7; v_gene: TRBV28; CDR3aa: CASSTHRTAGPRANPYEQYF
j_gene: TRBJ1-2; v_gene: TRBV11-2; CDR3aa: CASSLDIFGTGNGYTF
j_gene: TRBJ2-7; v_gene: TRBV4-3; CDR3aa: CASSPQGGFGGEQYF
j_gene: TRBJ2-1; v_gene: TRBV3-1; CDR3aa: CASSQMRLAGGEQFF
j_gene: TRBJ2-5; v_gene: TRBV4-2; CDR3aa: CASSPGTDKETQYF
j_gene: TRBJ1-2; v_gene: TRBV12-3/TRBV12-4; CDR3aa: CASSLGGGGYGYTF
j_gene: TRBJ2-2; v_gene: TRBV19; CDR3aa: CASSIWGTGELFF
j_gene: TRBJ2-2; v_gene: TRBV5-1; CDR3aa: CASSSGTGGTGELFF
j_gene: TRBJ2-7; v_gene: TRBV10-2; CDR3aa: CASRPPGDFLGEQYF
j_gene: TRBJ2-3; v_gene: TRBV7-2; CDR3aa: CASSLTWPDTQYF
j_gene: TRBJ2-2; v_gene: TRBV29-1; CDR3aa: CSVEGTNTGELFF
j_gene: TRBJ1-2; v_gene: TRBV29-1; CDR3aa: CSASPGSAPSNYGYTF
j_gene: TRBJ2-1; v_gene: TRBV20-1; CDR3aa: CSARDGPGTGVFF
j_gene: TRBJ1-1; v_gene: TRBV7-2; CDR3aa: CASSSSRGGTEAFF
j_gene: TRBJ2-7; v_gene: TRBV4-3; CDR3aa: CASSLGLAGGEQYF
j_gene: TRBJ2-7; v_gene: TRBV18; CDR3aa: CASSPPVSHEQYF
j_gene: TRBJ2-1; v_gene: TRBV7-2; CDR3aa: CASSLGWDTYNEQFF
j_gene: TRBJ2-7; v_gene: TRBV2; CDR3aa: CASSDRGSSYEQYF
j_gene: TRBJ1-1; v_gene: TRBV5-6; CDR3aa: CASSSLDMYTEAFF
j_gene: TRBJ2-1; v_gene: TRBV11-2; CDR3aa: CASSFYHLSGVGMSEQFF
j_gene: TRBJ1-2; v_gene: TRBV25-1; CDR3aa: CASSEAGENYGYTF
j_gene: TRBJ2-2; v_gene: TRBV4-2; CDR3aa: CASSQGSSDTGELFF
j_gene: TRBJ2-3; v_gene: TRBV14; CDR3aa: CASSIRGSTDTQYF
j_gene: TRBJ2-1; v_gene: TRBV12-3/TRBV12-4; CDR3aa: CASRPLRLAGRDEQFF
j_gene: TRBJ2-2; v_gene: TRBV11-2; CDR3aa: CASSLYLSTGATGELFF
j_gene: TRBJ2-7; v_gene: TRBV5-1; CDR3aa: CASSLGPTSSYEQYF
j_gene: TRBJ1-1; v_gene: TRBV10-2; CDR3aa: CASDQGPTLNTEAFF
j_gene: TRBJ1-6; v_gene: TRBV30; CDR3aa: CAWSVTGGNSPLHF
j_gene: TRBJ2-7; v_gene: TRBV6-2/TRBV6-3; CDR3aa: CASSYSVTGQGGFDEQYF
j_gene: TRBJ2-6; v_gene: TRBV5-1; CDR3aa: CASSLGQSKSGANVLTF
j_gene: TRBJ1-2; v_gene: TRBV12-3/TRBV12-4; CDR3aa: CASSLYRQDGYTF
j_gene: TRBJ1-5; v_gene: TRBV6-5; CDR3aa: CASSYSRQPQHF
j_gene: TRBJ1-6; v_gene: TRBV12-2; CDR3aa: CASRTTRTGRNSPLHF
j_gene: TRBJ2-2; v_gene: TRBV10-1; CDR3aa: CASSEGTVNTGELFF
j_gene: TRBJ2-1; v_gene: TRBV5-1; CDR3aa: CASSLAGVSEQFF
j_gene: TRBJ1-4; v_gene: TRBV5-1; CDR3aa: CASSLGSGTVLFF
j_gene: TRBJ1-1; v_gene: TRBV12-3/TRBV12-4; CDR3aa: CASSLAGGVRGGAFF
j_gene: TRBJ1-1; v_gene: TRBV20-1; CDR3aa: CRADRDTNTEAFF